The 14 T cell receptor beta chains given below trace back to one sample, sequenced in a study of CD4 T cells in relation to SARS-CoV-2 and coronaviruses. Method: immunoSEQ multiplex PCR; TCRdb's copy keeps in-frame clones and lacks some. This table has some 40,000 clones, roughly 85% appearing once. The sample consisted of memory CD4+ T cells from PBMCs. These TCRs come from an adult with COVID-19.

The V gene is TRBV30, the J gene TRBJ1-4; D may be TRBD1 (5 bases). This CDR3 contains 15 residues. The germline V gene has CDR1 GTSNPN and CDR2 SVGIG (reference sequence). The V end lost 4 bases, the J end lost 4 bases, and 16 bases lay between the germline ends. CDR3 loop: CAWNPRGADNEKLFF. The CDR3 DNA sequence: TGTGCCTGGAACCCAAGAGGGGCCGATAATGAAAAACTGTTTTTT. Variable domain in full (rest from reference TRBV30 and TRBJ1-4): SQTIHQWPATLVQPVGSPLSLECTVEGTSNPNLYWYRQAAGRGLQLLFYSVGIGQISSEVPQNLSASRPQDRQFILSSKKLLLSDSGFYLCAWNPRGADNEKLFFGSGTQLSVL.

This clone was observed a handful of times. The genes are TRBV5-1 and TRBJ1-4, with a possible D match to TRBD1 (5 bases). Germline-derived CDR1 and CDR2 are SGHRS and YFSETQ. The length of the CDR3 is 15 residues. Trimming removed 0 bases from V and 8 bases from J, with 14 bases in between. The CDR3 here is CASSLGSGPSEKLFF. CDR3 coding DNA: TGCGCCAGCAGCTTGGGTTCAGGGCCTTCCGAAAAACTGTTTTTT.

This clone has just one count. The CDR3 bases are TGTGCCAGCAGTTACTCCGTCGGGACGCGGGACTACGAGCAGTACTTC. Translation gives CASSYSVGTRDYEQYF. The J gene is TRBJ2-7, the V gene TRBV6-5; possible D gene TRBD2, 6 bases. The germline gives CDR1 MNHEY, CDR2 SVGAGI. Trimming took off 0 bases at V and 3 bases at J, with 15 bases between the two ends. CDR3 length equals 16 residues.

The rearrangement joins TRBV18 to TRBJ1-6; 8 bases fit TRBD1. This CDR3 comprises 15 residues. Germline V gene sequence: CDR1 KGHSH, CDR2 LQKENI. V lost 0 bases and J lost 7; bases outside the gene matches: 2. The CDR3 protein is CASSPPGQANSPLHF. The DNA for the CDR3 is TGTGCCAGCTCACCACCGGGACAGGCAAATTCACCCCTCCACTTT.

CDR3 bases: TGTGCCAGCAGCGAAGTGGGGCAGCCCCAGCATTTT. It translates to CASSEVGQPQHF. V is TRBV7-9 and J is TRBJ1-5; D is ambiguous. Germline assignment: CDR1 SEHNR and CDR2 FQNEAQ (reference sequence). The CDR3 extends over 12 amino acids. The V and J ends lost 5 bases and 7 bases respectively, with 9 bases between them.

V is TRBV24-1 and J is TRBJ2-2, with TRBD2 matching over 7 bases. CDR1 and CDR2 from the germline V gene are KGHDR and SFDVKD. V lost 6 bases and J lost 6; bases outside the gene matches: 12. The CDR3 contains 16 residues. This CDR3 reads CATSPGPGGYAGELFF. CDR3 sequence (DNA): TGTGCCACCAGTCCCGGACCGGGAGGTTACGCCGGGGAGCTGTTTTTT.

The V call is TRBV6-2 or TRBV6-3, the J call TRBJ1-5; possible D gene TRBD1, 5 bases. Trimming took off 0 bases at V and 6 bases at J, with 9 bases between the two ends. This CDR3 is built from 14 residues. Germline CDR1 is MNHEY and CDR2 is SVGEGT. The CDR3 spells CASSYSTDTQPQHF. DNA of the CDR3: TGTGCCAGCAGTTACTCGACAGACACTCAGCCCCAGCATTTT.

The chain combines TRBV5-1 with TRBJ1-2; the match to TRBD1 covers 7 bases. This CDR3 has 13 residues. After removal of 0 bases from V and 6 bases from J, the junction contained 2 bases not matched to a gene. Germline V CDR1 and CDR2: SGHRS, YFSETQ. CDR3 amino acids: CASSLGRGDGYTF. The CDR3 nucleotides read TGCGCCAGCAGCTTGGGCAGGGGGGATGGCTACACCTTC. The full variable domain, in which reference TRBV5-1 and TRBJ1-2 provide the parts outside the CDR3, is KAGVTQTPRYLIKTRGQQVTLSCSPISGHRSVSWYQQTPGQGLQFLFEYFSETQRNKGNFPGRFSGRQFSNSRSEMNVSTLELGDSALYLCASSLGRGDGYTFGSGTRLTVV.

The chain recombines TRBV9 with TRBJ2-7; TRBD1 agrees at 11 bases. Germline CDR1 is SGDLS and CDR2 is YYNGEE. The CDR3 consists of 16 residues. Trimming removed 2 bases from V and 6 bases from J; junction bases left unmatched: 10. CDR3 region: CASSVGAPGTGGEQYF. The CDR3 DNA reads as TGTGCCAGCAGCGTCGGGGCCCCCGGGACAGGGGGCGAGCAGTACTTC.

This clone was counted once. This chain links TRBV7-2 with TRBJ1-4; D possibly corresponds to TRBD1 (6 bases). Trimming removed 5 bases at V and 2 bases at J, with 9 bases between. The CDR3 has 14 amino acids. Germline V gene sequence: CDR1 SGHTA, CDR2 FQGNSA. The CDR3 spells CASSPDRTNEKLFF. The DNA of the CDR3 is TGTGCCAGCAGCCCCGACAGGACTAATGAAAAACTGTTTTTT. Variable domain in full (rest from reference TRBV7-2 and TRBJ1-4): GAGVSQSPSNKVTEKGKDVELRCDPISGHTALYWYRQSLGQGLEFLIYFQGNSAPDKSGLPSDRFSAERTGGSVSTLTIQRTQQEDSAVYLCASSPDRTNEKLFFGSGTQLSVL.

This clone came up a few times. J is TRBJ2-1 and V is TRBV2; 7 positions match TRBD2. The germline CDR1 and CDR2 sequences are SNHLY and FYNNEI. CDR3 size: 12 residues. V lost 7 bases and J lost 9; bases outside the gene matches: 6. In DNA, the CDR3 is TGTGCCAGCAACCGGGAGGCATCTGAGCAGTTCTTC. Its protein product is CASNREASEQFF.

The V call is TRBV19, the J call TRBJ2-7; 7 nucleotides agree with TRBD1. CDR3 size: 15 residues. J was trimmed by 0 bases and V by 3 bases; bases with no gene match: 5. Germline CDR1 is LNHDA and CDR2 is SQIVND (reference sequence). CDR3 sequence: CASSISGTASYEQYF. The CDR3 DNA follows: TGTGCCAGTAGTATTTCCGGGACAGCCTCCTACGAGCAGTACTTC.

This clone has only one observation. This chain connects TRBV18 to TRBJ1-3; 10 nucleotides agree with TRBD1. Losses at the gene ends were 3 bases for V and 6 bases for J; bases not matched to a gene: 14. Germline V gene data show CDR1 as KGHSH and CDR2 as LQKENI. The CDR3 is 18 amino acids. The CDR3 is CASSPRLISGTGENTIYF. The CDR3 coding sequence is TGTGCCAGCTCACCCCGGCTTATCTCCGGGACAGGGGAAAACACCATATATTTT.

The chain carries TRBV2 and TRBJ2-3; D unresolved. Trimming left V 6 bases short and J 2 bases short, with 15 bases between. The CDR3 totals 15 residues. Germline CDR1 reads SNHLY; CDR2 reads FYNNEI. The CDR3 region is CASSELGLNTDTQYF. CDR3 bases: TGTGCCAGCAGCGAACTTGGGCTAAACACAGATACGCAGTATTTT.